This T cell receptor beta chain was found in a study of CDR3 diversity in severe acne. From germline, CDR1 is SNHLY and CDR2 FYNNEI. The V and J ends lost 3 bases and 0 bases respectively, with 9 bases between them. The CDR3 length is 15 residues. This clonotype is a singleton in its sample. TCRdb analysed the PCR reads with MiXCR anew, one entry per CDR3 protein. The sample consists of approximately 79,000 distinct CDR3 sequences, 45% to 55% of them appearing once. The origin of this receptor is a male donor in good health, serving as a control. The chain is built from TRBV2 and TRBJ1-5; D perhaps matches TRBD1 (5 bases). The sequencing sample was made of blood. The CDR3 protein is CASSDRGVSNQPQHF. The CDR3 DNA is TGTGCCAGCAGTGATAGGGGAGTTAGCAATCAGCCCCAGCATTTT.